Included here is one T cell receptor (beta chain) sequence, with context. The data are from a study of blood T cell repertoires in COVID-19. In the study overall: Both acute and convalescent COVID-19 samples were obtained from the United States, Italy and Spain. The cDNA or gDNA used as material had been derived from T cells, B-cell-depleted T cells, or PBMCs.

Study processing details: Reference gene primer amplification gave estimated nucleated cell counts. The data were produced by immunoSEQ multiplex PCR, yet TCRdb's version contains in-frame clones alone and is incomplete. V and J calls plus clone size are reproduced from that table; the DNA served to infer D and trimming. Of roughly 120,000 clones listed, over 85% were seen once; the top ten hold roughly 3.7%. The germline V gene has CDR1 SGHAT and CDR2 FQNNGV. CDR3 size: 16 residues. V was pared by 5 bases and J by 5 bases, with 10 bases of the junction left unmatched. The sequenced material came from peripheral blood. This TCR was recovered from a man in his fifties or sixties with active COVID-19. The V call is TRBV11-2, the J call TRBJ2-1; 9 bases are a match to TRBD2. The CDR3 is CASSPMAGGLNNEQFF. The CDR3 coding sequence is TGTGCCAGCAGCCCCATGGCGGGGGGGCTGAACAATGAGCAGTTCTTC.